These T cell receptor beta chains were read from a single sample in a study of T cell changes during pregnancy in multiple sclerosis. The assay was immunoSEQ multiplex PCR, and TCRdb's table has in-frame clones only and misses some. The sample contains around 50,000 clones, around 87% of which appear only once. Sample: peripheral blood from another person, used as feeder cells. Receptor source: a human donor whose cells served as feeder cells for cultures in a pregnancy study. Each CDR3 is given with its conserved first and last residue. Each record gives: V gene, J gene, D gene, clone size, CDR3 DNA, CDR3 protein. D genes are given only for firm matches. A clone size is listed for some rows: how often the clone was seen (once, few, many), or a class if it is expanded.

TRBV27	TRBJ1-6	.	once	TGTGCCAGCAGTTTACTGGGGGTCTCCTATAATTCACCCCTCCACTTT	CASSLLGVSYNSPLHF
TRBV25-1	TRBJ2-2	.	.	TGTGCCAGCCCCTCTCCTGGGCAGGGTAACACCGGGGAGCTGTTTTTT	CASPSPGQGNTGELFF
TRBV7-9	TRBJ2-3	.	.	TGTGCCAGCAGCCCCACATCCAGGGCTAGCACAGATACGCAGTATTTT	CASSPTSRASTDTQYF
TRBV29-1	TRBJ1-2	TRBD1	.	TGCAGCGGACGACAGGGTTACTATGGCTACACCTTC	CSGRQGYYGYTF
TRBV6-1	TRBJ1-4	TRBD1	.	TGTGCCAGCAGTGAAGGGGACAGGGATGAAAAACTGTTTTTT	CASSEGDRDEKLFF
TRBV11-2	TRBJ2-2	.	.	TGTGCCAGCAGCTTATATTATAACACCGGGGAGCTGTTTTTT	CASSLYYNTGELFF
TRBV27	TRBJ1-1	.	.	TGTGCCAGCAGTTCCGGTGGGACTGAAGCTTTCTTT	CASSSGGTEAFF
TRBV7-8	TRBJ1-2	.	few	TGTGCCAGCAGCCCGGACAGTAACTATGGCTACACCTTC	CASSPDSNYGYTF
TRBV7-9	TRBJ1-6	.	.	TGTGCCAGCAGCTTAAGGGCAGGGGCGCATTCACCCCTCCACTTT	CASSLRAGAHSPLHF
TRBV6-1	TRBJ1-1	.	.	TGTGCCAGCAGTGAAGGAGATGACTGGACTGAAGCTTTCTTT	CASSEGDDWTEAFF
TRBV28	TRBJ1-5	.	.	TGTGCCAGCAGTTTAGCGACGGGATATAGCAATCAGCCCCAGCATTTT	CASSLATGYSNQPQHF
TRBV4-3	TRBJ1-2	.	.	TGCGCCAGCAGCCAAGATCCAACAGGGAATTATGGCTACACCTTC	CASSQDPTGNYGYTF
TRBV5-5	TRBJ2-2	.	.	TGTGCCAGCAGCTTGGTCGGCCGAACCGGGGAGCTGTTTTTT	CASSLVGRTGELFF
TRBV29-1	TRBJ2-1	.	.	TGCAGCGTTGAAATAGCTTTCGCCTACAATGAGCAGTTCTTC	CSVEIAFAYNEQFF
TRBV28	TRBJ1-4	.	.	TGTGCCAGCAGTTTAGCCCCGTCAGGGGAAAAACTGTTTTTT	CASSLAPSGEKLFF
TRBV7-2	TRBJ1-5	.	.	TGTGCCAGCAGCTTAGTTTGGGTCCCAAATCAGCCCCAGCATTTT	CASSLVWVPNQPQHF
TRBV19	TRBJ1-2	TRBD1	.	TGTGCCAGTAGTACCTCCCCCCTCACAGGGGGCAACTATGGCTACACCTTC	CASSTSPLTGGNYGYTF
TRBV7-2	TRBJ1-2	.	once	TGTGCCAGCAGCATGGGAAGAACAGCCTATAACTATGGCTACACCTTC	CASSMGRTAYNYGYTF
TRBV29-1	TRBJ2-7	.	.	TGCAGCGTTAGGGGGACATCCTACGAGCAGTACTTC	CSVRGTSYEQYF
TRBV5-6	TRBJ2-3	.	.	TGTGCCAGCAGCTTGCAGGGCCATAGGGTAGATACGCAGTATTTT	CASSLQGHRVDTQYF
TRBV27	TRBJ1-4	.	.	TGTGCCAGCAGTCCCCCACCCGGGACAACTAATGAAAAACTGTTTTTT	CASSPPPGTTNEKLFF
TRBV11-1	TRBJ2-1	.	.	TGTGCCAGCAGCTTAATGATAGCGACCCACAATGAGCAGTTCTTC	CASSLMIATHNEQFF
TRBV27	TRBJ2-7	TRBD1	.	TGTGCCATCTCGCCAGGGGGATCCTCGGTCGAGCAGTACTTC	CAISPGGSSVEQYF
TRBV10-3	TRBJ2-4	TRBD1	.	TGTGCCATCAAGGGAGACAGGGGTAACATTCAGTACTTC	CAIKGDRGNIQYF
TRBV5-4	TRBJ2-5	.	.	TGTGCCATAGGGGTGTTAGGAGAGGGAGAGACCCAGTACTTC	CAIGVLGEGETQYF
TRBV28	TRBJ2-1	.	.	TGTGCCAGCAGTTTCAAACAGCAAATTTACAATGAGCAGTTCTTC	CASSFKQQIYNEQFF
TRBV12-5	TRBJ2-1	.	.	TGTGCTAGTGGTTTGGTACCAGGTTCGCAGTCCGATGAGCAGTTCTTC	CASGLVPGSQSDEQFF
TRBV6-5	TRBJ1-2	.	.	TGTGCCAGCACCATAGGATTTGACTATGGCTACACCTTC	CASTIGFDYGYTF
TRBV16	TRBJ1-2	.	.	TGTGCCAGCATCCCCGCCGGGGATGTGGGCTACACCTTC	CASIPAGDVGYTF
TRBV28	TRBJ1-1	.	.	TGTGCCAGCAGTTCCCGGGGGAACACTGAAGCTTTCTTT	CASSSRGNTEAFF
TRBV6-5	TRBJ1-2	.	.	TGTGCCAGCAGTTACTCCGACAGCCCTAACTATGGCTACACCTTC	CASSYSDSPNYGYTF
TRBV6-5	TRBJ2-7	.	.	TGTGCCAGCAGTTATAGGTTAAGGGGGGGGTACGAGCAGTACTTC	CASSYRLRGGYEQYF
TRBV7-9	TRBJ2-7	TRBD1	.	TGTGCCAGCAGCTTTTACGGGACAGGGGACAACGAGCAGTACTTC	CASSFYGTGDNEQYF
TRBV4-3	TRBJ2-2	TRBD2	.	TGCGCCAGCAGCCATGGGACTAGCGAGAACACCGGGGAGCTGTTTTTT	CASSHGTSENTGELFF
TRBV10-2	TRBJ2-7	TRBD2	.	TGCGCCAGCAGTGATTCAAGTAGGGCTAGCGGTATGGGCTACGAGCAGTACTTC	CASSDSSRASGMGYEQYF
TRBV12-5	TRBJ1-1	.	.	TGTGCTAGTGGTTTGTTTGGGACCGAGAACACTGAAGCTTTCTTT	CASGLFGTENTEAFF
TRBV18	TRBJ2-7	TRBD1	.	TGTGCCAGCTCACCACCGATTGGACAGGGGACCAACGAGCAGTACTTC	CASSPPIGQGTNEQYF
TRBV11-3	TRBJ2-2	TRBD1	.	TGTGCCAGCAGCCACCGACAGGGGGCCAACACCGGGGAGCTGTTTTTT	CASSHRQGANTGELFF
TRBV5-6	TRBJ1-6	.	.	TGTGCCAGCAGCTCCGCCTCCGGGAAGGGCGGGTCACCCCTCCACTTT	CASSSASGKGGSPLHF
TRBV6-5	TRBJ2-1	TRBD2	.	TGTGCCAGCAGTTACACGCTAGCGGCATACAATGAGCAGTTCTTC	CASSYTLAAYNEQFF
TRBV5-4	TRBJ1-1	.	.	TGTGCCAGCAGCTCCCCGGGCGGCGGGCGTAACATGAACACTGAAGCTTTCTTT	CASSSPGGGRNMNTEAFF
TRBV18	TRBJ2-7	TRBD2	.	TGTGCCAGCTCACTTAGACTAGCGGGAGGGCATCAAAACTACGAGCAGTACTTC	CASSLRLAGGHQNYEQYF
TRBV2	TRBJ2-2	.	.	TGTGCCAGCAGTGAGTTTGGACAGACTAACACCGGGGAGCTGTTTTTT	CASSEFGQTNTGELFF
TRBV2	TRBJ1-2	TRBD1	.	TGTGCCAGCGGTGGACAGGGGAATGGCTACACCTTC	CASGGQGNGYTF
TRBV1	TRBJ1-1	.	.	TGCACCAGCAGTCCACCGGGACTCTCACCCTCCACTGAAGCTTTCTTT	CTSSPPGLSPSTEAFF